The text below deals with one T cell receptor (beta chain). What this receptor recognizes is not known. No qualities accompany the bases; no much larger clone lies one base away. The data are from a study of cytomegalovirus exposure and HLA in healthy donors (dated by TCRdb to about 2017). Background for the entire study: In an earlier analysis of approximately 500 of the donors, less than 350 Gb of sequence data and some 120 million unique TCR beta sequences from roughly 190 million T cells were reported. The T cell repertoires of roughly 660 subjects were profiled by immunosequencing and related to cytomegalovirus serostatus. To decide whether each TCR beta V gene segment behaved as functional or pseudogenic, an earlier analysis of some 580 of the donors relied on high-throughput TCR beta sequencing. The number of donors typed differed by locus, with about 629-640 for A, B, C, DRB1 and DQB1, more than 500 for DQA1, approximately 570 for DPA1, and 472 for DPB1. Among roughly 370 genotyped donors of the cohort, an average of 235,054 unique TCR beta nucleotide sequences were sequenced per donor, roughly 20% of them non-productive. The study aimed to test whether cataloging public T cell receptors could reveal signatures of past pathogen exposure. The genetic ancestry cluster associated with self-reported Caucasian donors included about 81% of the roughly 390 genotyped donors. Besides the first cohort of roughly 640 subjects, a separate validation cohort made up of 120 or so different subjects was used. In a later genetic analysis, genome-wide SNP genotypes for about 65% of the roughly 670 donors were used, and that subset was treated as a discovery cohort. Alongside the repertoire data, information on donor age, sex, ethnicity and CMV serostatus was compiled. The study combined high-throughput TCR immunosequencing, statistical association of individual TCRs with disease status, and machine learning to predict cytomegalovirus infection status. To study patterns of TCR occurrence, a later analysis re-analyzed previously published TCR beta repertoires from around 660 donors and added high-resolution HLA genotyping. All discovery cohort repertoires had been generated on a single sequencing platform. The later analysis used no new phenotypic data to find candidate immune exposures, relying instead on TCR beta sequences and their occurrence across donors. An early release covering 500 to 750 HLA-typed donors comprised roughly 300 gigabases of sequencing data and roughly 85 million unique TCR sequences. Five DR-DQ haplotypes were treated as single units for association and clustering because of strong linkage in the cohort. Class I and class II HLA loci were covered by the typing at four-digit resolution.

In total, 630 or so healthy bone marrow donors made up the cohort. At the time of sampling, all cohort members were nominally healthy, though unrecorded immune exposures were likely present. The donor tested CMV seronegative, placing the donor among the 352 seronegative members of the cohort. A peripheral blood sample was provided by each donor, and peripheral blood mononuclear cells were used for TCR beta sequencing. The Qiagen DNeasy Blood Extraction Kit was used to extract genomic DNA from the blood cell samples. Library preparation used the immunoSEQ multiplex PCR assay. For the multiplex PCR, a mixture combining 60 forward primers for TCR Vbeta segments and 13 reverse primers for TCR Jbeta segments was used. A multiplex PCR assay on genomic DNA amplified the CDR3 region of rearranged TCR beta genes. The Illumina HiSeq System was used to sequence the amplified TCR beta libraries as 87-base-pair reads. The paper's data handling went like this. In a later analysis, some 80 million unique TCR beta chains were counted across the 500 to 850 repertoires, and roughly 11 million of these chains were shared by at least two donors. Raw reads were error-corrected and collapsed into unique sequences with a nearest-neighbor algorithm that merged closely related sequences to remove PCR and sequencing errors. Alignment of CDR3 sequences to IMGT reference sequences was used to assign V, D and J gene segments. For a sequence to be retained, a match of at least six nucleotides to both a V gene segment and a J gene segment was required. A rearrangement was called productive if the CDR3 had no stop codons and remained in frame with V and J, and every other rearrangement was called non-productive. CDR3 was defined by IMGT convention, running from the second conserved V-encoded cysteine to the conserved J-encoded phenylalanine. Sequences without an unambiguous match to a single V gene segment were excluded from the earlier analysis of 450 to 750 of the donors. An earlier analysis of a few hundred of the donors classified V segments as functional when productive rearrangements were above 56.7% and as segregating when the standard deviation between donors was above 5%. A statistical classification framework was built to diagnose cytomegalovirus status from the catalog of TCR beta chain sequences. In a later analysis, TCR nucleotide sequences were compared against IMGT/GENE-DB human TR gene sequences so that V and J genes could be assigned. The TCRdist pipeline was used in a later analysis to assign CDR3 sequences and most-parsimonious VDJ recombination scenarios. In a later analysis, every TCR beta chain was defined by the combination of its CDR3 amino acid sequence and its V-gene family, and reads without a unique V-gene family were dropped. To address suspected cross-contamination and a sequencing artifact, a later analysis removed roughly 640 highly shared, low-generation-probability nucleotide sequences. In a later analysis, a clonal expansion index was calculated for each public chain from normalized within-repertoire ranks of inferred template counts. Generation probabilities in a later analysis came from a VDJ recombination model fitted to out-of-frame rearrangements, and those results were checked against IGoR. A later analysis scored TCR-TCR, TCR-HLA and TCR-CMV co-occurrence with hypergeometric tests, applying a repertoire-size bias correction to TCR pairs. To estimate false discovery rates, a later analysis permuted the HLA or CMV assignments 20 times. In a later analysis, co-occurring TCRs were grouped with DBSCAN, and TCRdist sequence similarity was added when clustering was performed within HLA-allele-positive subsets. Repertoires with fewer than 30,000 or more than 120,000 public chains, plus five repertoires with anomalous nucleotide sharing, were excluded from co-occurrence clustering. TCRdb mirrors the immuneACCESS table, restricted to in-frame sequences. Some clones are absent from its copies; in checked studies, under half trace to an unresolved V gene, and the reason for the others is unknown. V, J and clone size are those of that table, while D and trimming were read from the DNA. The sample table records 170,000 or so clones; roughly 80% of these occur just once. The leading ten clones occupy 0.5% of the sample.

After removal of 10 bases from V and 4 bases from J, the junction retains 8 bases not matched to a gene. The germline V gene encodes CDR1 MNHEY and CDR2 SVGAGI. Its CDR3 holds 13 amino acids, cysteine through phenylalanine. Just CDR3 DNA is preserved here, 39 bases in frame from base 1. The research as a whole found: A further reported finding was that TCR beta sequences accurately predicted the HLA-A and HLA-B alleles for most subjects in the first cohort. In this cohort, only TCR beta chains were sequenced, and detectable features were limited by the absence of alpha or paired-chain data. Strong co-occurrence of HLA alleles, especially DR and DQ, made assigning TCR associations to individual alleles difficult. Linkage disequilibrium might explain the correlated functional status among segregating V segments, but an unknown experimental factor could not be excluded. In a later analysis, TCR association rates were found to vary across HLA loci, with the most associated TCRs seen for DRB1 alleles and the fewest for HLA-C alleles. The classifier was reported to diagnose cytomegalovirus status with high specificity and sensitivity in both the original and validation cohorts. According to a later genetic analysis, donors in an Asian-associated ancestry cluster had fewer N-insertions in productive TCRs than the approximately 650-donor mean. The study listed over 150 TCR beta chains as associated with cytomegalovirus. A group of highly shared sequence variants was considered likely to be a technical artifact of the sequencing pipeline. Roughly 15 rarely observed V segments, including chromosome 9 orphons, were excluded from the earlier analysis of about 600 of the donors because counts were too low. Immune exposure information for the cohort was limited to CMV serostatus. An association between a missense DCLRE1C variant and V-gene and J-gene trimming of TCR beta chains was found in a later genetic analysis and replicated in an independent cohort. In vitro tests confirmed that a few of the cytomegalovirus-associated TCR beta chains recognize cytomegalovirus antigens. Because HLA typing was unavailable for some donors at each locus, only the typed subset was used in association tests. According to the authors, the approach could potentially be generalized to other disease states and immunological phenotypes. A later analysis found that HLA-associated TCR beta chains were more clonally expanded and had lower generation probabilities than equally common non-associated chains. In an earlier analysis of about 550 of the donors, most TCR beta V segments were observed in productive rearrangements about 90% or about 30% of the time, broadly matching IMGT annotations. Roughly uniform sequencing depth across donors was assumed in presence/absence analyses, although this assumption may not hold. Across donors, most TCR sequences were observed very rarely, whereas some public TCRs were present in many individuals. A later analysis reported that several top co-occurrence clusters appeared linked to parvovirus B19, influenza, CMV and Epstein-Barr virus. A later analysis associated about 17,000 TCR beta sequences with specific HLA alleles at a false discovery rate of 0.05. Because the 87-base-pair reads could not distinguish some IMGT-functional V segments, including TRBV6-2 and TRBV6-3, those segments were excluded. A later analysis found that most CMV-associated TCR beta chains appeared HLA-restricted, with HLA associations seemingly driven largely by CMV exposure.

The sample consisted of PBMCs. The chain couples TRBV6-5 to TRBJ2-7, and 9 junctional nucleotides match TRBD1. This clonotype was sampled from a woman in her forties or fifties in good health and CMV-seronegative. The CDR3 has the sequence CATTGTGSYEQYF. The DNA sequence is given as TGTGCCACTACAGGGACAGGGTCATACGAGCAGTACTTC.